These 21 T cell receptor beta chains came from one sample sequenced in a study of CD39 and CD103 CD8 tumor-infiltrating T cells. Only in-frame clones appear in the TCRdb table, and some are missing; sequencing was by immunoSEQ multiplex PCR. The sample holds approximately 17,000 clones, 85% to 95% seen once. Source material: CD8+ T cells sorted from blood. Sample subset: total memory CD8 T cells (CD45RA-CCR7+/-) from blood or uninvolved lymph node. Receptor source: a human donor with head and neck squamous cell carcinoma.

The CDR3 DNA reads as TGTGCCTGGGATCGAGTAGGCGGCAACACTGAAGCTTTCTTT. Its translation is CAWDRVGGNTEAFF. The chain carries TRBV30 and TRBJ1-1; D is unclear. The length of the CDR3 is 14 residues. With 5 bases removed from V and 2 bases from J, the gap between germline ends came to 15 bases. Germline V CDR1 and CDR2: GTSNPN, SVGIG (reference sequence).

The chain joins TRBV29-1 to TRBJ2-5; 9 nucleotides agree with TRBD2. The CDR3 has 19 residues. CDR1 and CDR2 (germline): SQVTM, ANQGSEA. The J segment lost 0 bases and the V segment lost 3 bases, leaving 17 bases of the junction unmatched. The DNA of the CDR3 is TGCAGCGTTGAGACCCCTTTAGCGGGGGATAAAGCATACCAAGAGACCCAGTACTTC. It specifies CSVETPLAGDKAYQETQYF.

The chain couples TRBV29-1 to TRBJ1-2; no definite D call. Trimming removed 0 bases from V and 5 bases from J, with 4 bases in between. Germline V gene sequence: CDR1 SQVTM, CDR2 ANQGSEA. This CDR3 is 11 amino acids long. This chain's CDR3 is CSVEDRYGYTF. CDR3 nucleotides: TGCAGCGTTGAAGATCGGTATGGCTACACCTTC.

The chain carries TRBV10-3 and TRBJ2-1; D not resolved. Trimming cost V 0 bases and J 7 bases, with 7 bases left between them. This CDR3 contains 13 residues. Looked up from germline, CDR1 is ENHRY and CDR2 is SYGVKD. The CDR3 spells CAISESNFNEQFF. CDR3 sequence (DNA): TGTGCCATCAGTGAGTCGAATTTTAATGAGCAGTTCTTC.

The rearrangement joins TRBV4-1 to TRBJ2-5, with a possible D match to TRBD1 (5 bases). Deletions cut 1 base from V and 6 bases from J, with 15 bases between. Germline loops: CDR1 MGHRA, CDR2 YSYEKL. CDR3 length: 15 residues. Here the CDR3 reads CASSQGEGARQTQYF. DNA for the CDR3: TGCGCCAGCAGCCAAGGAGAAGGGGCTAGACAGACCCAGTACTTC.

The genes are TRBV19 and TRBJ1-1, with 7 bases matching TRBD1. The V and J ends lost 6 bases and 7 bases, in that order; junction bases with no gene match: 8. CDR1 and CDR2 from the germline V gene are LNHDA and SQIVND (reference sequence). The CDR3 runs to 13 residues. The CDR3 region is CASRGSGTDEAFF. For the CDR3, the DNA is TGTGCCAGTAGGGGGTCCGGGACAGATGAAGCTTTCTTT.

The chain combines TRBV19 with TRBJ2-1; TRBD2 aligns across 12 bases. Losses at the gene ends were 8 bases for V and 8 bases for J; bases not matched to a gene: 7. In germline, CDR1 is LNHDA, CDR2 SQIVND (reference sequence). This CDR3 contains 14 residues. This CDR3 reads CASRLGLAGDEQFF. As DNA, the CDR3 is TGTGCCAGTCGCCTGGGACTAGCGGGTGATGAGCAGTTCTTC.

The genes are TRBV19 and TRBJ2-2; D gene ambiguous. The ends were cut back, 7 bases at V and 3 bases at J, with 3 bases in the middle. The CDR3 runs 11 residues. CDR1 is LNHDA, CDR2 SQIVND, per germline (reference sequence). As DNA, the CDR3 is TGTGCCAGTACCTACACCGGGGAGCTGTTTTTT. Its translation is CASTYTGELFF. Using reference TRBV19 and TRBJ2-2 for the parts outside the CDR3, the full variable domain is DGGITQSPKYLFRKEGQNVTLSCEQNLNHDAMYWYRQDPGQGLRLIYYSQIVNDFQKGDIAEGYSVSREKKESFPLTVTSAQKNPTAFYLCASTYTGELFFGEGSRLTVL.

This chain uses TRBV5-1 with TRBJ2-7; D gene ambiguous. The V and J ends lost 0 bases and 1 base respectively, with 5 bases between them. CDR1 is SGHRS and CDR2 is YFSETQ in the germline V gene. The CDR3 has 13 residues. The CDR3 nucleotides are TGCGCCAGCAGCTTGGACACATCCTACGAGCAGTACTTC. Amino acid sequence: CASSLDTSYEQYF.

The chain employs TRBV5-3 and TRBJ2-3, with D uncertain. Being an ORF, TRBV5-3 has a function that is uncertain. V shed 2 bases and J shed 4 bases, with 5 bases lying between them. The CDR3 contains 12 residues. CDR3 region: CARSLWADTQYF. CDR3 in DNA: TGTGCCAGAAGCTTATGGGCAGATACGCAGTATTTT.

The chain joins TRBV29-1 to TRBJ2-7, with TRBD1 identical over 10 bases. With 7 bases clipped from V and 1 base from J, the junction kept 7 bases outside the gene matches. The CDR3 sequence is 14 residues long. Germline CDR1 is SQVTM and CDR2 is ANQGSEA. The CDR3 region is CSAGPGQGSYEQYF. CDR3 DNA sequence: TGCAGCGCTGGACCGGGACAGGGGTCCTACGAGCAGTACTTC.

The chain has TRBV19 and TRBJ1-5; no clear D gene. The germline gives CDR1 LNHDA, CDR2 SQIVND (reference sequence). V was pared by 3 bases and J by 4 bases, with 10 bases between. This CDR3 region has 14 residues. The CDR3 region is CASSIWSVNQPQHF. The CDR3 DNA sequence: TGTGCCAGTAGTATCTGGTCAGTTAATCAGCCCCAGCATTTT.

The chain has TRBV19 and TRBJ1-2; D is unclear. Germline lookup yields CDR1 LNHDA and CDR2 SQIVND (reference sequence). The CDR3 has 15 amino acids. The V gene lost 3 bases and the J gene lost 5 bases, with 16 bases spanning the gap. The chain's CDR3 is CASSIRQSPPYGYTF. The CDR3 bases are TGTGCCAGTAGTATTAGGCAGTCCCCTCCTTATGGCTACACCTTC.

The J gene is TRBJ1-1, the V gene TRBV29-1, with D hard to call. The length of the CDR3 is 12 residues. The V gene's germline CDR1 is SQVTM and CDR2 ANQGSEA. V lost 6 bases and J lost 0, with 8 bases in between. In nucleotides, the CDR3 is TGCAGCGTCCGAGACTTGAACACTGAAGCTTTCTTT. It is translated as CSVRDLNTEAFF.

The rearrangement uses TRBV7-6 and TRBJ2-1, with 13 bases fitting TRBD2. The CDR3 extends over 15 amino acids. CDR1 is SGHVS and CDR2 is FNYEAQ in the germline V gene. With 2 bases clipped from V and 8 bases from J, the junction kept 3 bases outside the gene matches. In DNA, the CDR3 is TGTGCCAGCAGCTTAACTAGCGGGGGGGTTGATGAGCAGTTCTTC. This codes for CASSLTSGGVDEQFF.

J is TRBJ2-7 and V is TRBV10-2; D is uncertain. This CDR3 spans 12 amino acids. Trimming left V 2 bases short and J 4 bases short, with 6 bases between. CDR1 and CDR2 from the germline V gene are WSHSY and SAAADI. The CDR3 protein is CASSEDFYEQYF. As DNA, the CDR3 is TGCGCCAGCAGTGAGGACTTTTACGAGCAGTACTTC.

The chain has TRBV5-5 and TRBJ1-4, with D hard to call. The CDR3 consists of 15 residues. Trimming pared 2 bases from V and 5 bases from J, leaving 13 bases between. CDR1 is SGHKS and CDR2 is YYEKEE in the germline V gene (reference sequence). CDR3 sequence reads: CASSFLVVGNEKLFF. The DNA for the CDR3 is TGTGCCAGCAGCTTCTTGGTCGTCGGGAATGAAAAACTGTTTTTT.

The chain recombines TRBV11-2 with TRBJ2-7; D perhaps matches TRBD1 (6 bases). Trimming removed 3 bases at V and 7 bases at J, with 10 bases between. This CDR3 comprises 12 residues. Germline values: CDR1 SGHAT, CDR2 FQNNGV. The DNA for the CDR3 is TGTGCCAGCAGCTTCGACAGGAAAGAGCAGTACTTC. This sequence encodes CASSFDRKEQYF.

The genes are TRBV4-1 and TRBJ2-3; the D gene is possibly TRBD1 (5 bases). The V end was cut by 0 bases, the J end by 3 bases, with 16 bases between. The V gene's germline CDR1 is MGHRA and CDR2 YSYEKL. The length of the CDR3 is 17 residues. The CDR3 DNA follows: TGCGCCAGCAGCCAAGATGCGTTGCCGACAGTTACAGATACGCAGTATTTT. Residues: CASSQDALPTVTDTQYF.

This clone occurred once. The chain joins TRBV27 to TRBJ2-1; no reliable D call. Germline CDR1 MNHEY, CDR2 SMNVEV (reference sequence). This CDR3 region has 12 residues. V lost 0 bases and J 6 bases, leaving 3 bases between the germline ends. CDR3 amino acids: CASSLSSNEQFF. The CDR3 nucleotides read TGTGCCAGCAGTTTATCGAGCAATGAGCAGTTCTTC.

This chain links TRBV28 with TRBJ1-2; D not resolved. CDR1 and CDR2 from the germline V gene are MDHEN and SYDVKM. Trimming cost V 3 bases and J 0 bases, with 8 bases left between them. There are 14 residues in the CDR3. CDR3 sequence reads: CASSFVRANYGYTF. As DNA, the CDR3 is TGTGCCAGCAGTTTCGTCCGCGCTAACTATGGCTACACCTTC.